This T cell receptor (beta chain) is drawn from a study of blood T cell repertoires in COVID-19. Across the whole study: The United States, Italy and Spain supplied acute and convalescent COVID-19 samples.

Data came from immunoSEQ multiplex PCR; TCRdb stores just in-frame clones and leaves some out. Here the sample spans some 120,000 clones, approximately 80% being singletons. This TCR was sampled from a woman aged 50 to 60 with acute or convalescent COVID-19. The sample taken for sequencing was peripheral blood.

The CDR3 coding sequence is TGTGCCAGCAGCGGGGGGGTTTGGGACACAGATACGCAGTATTTT. This gives the protein CASSGGVWDTDTQYF. The rearrangement joins TRBV3-1 (or the pseudogene TRBV3-2) to TRBJ2-3, with 7 bases lining up with TRBD2. Per germline, CDR1 LGHDT and CDR2 YNNKEL (reference sequence). This CDR3 region has 15 residues. V gave up 5 bases and J gave up 2 bases; unmatched junction bases: 7.